This is a list of T cell receptor beta chains from one sample in a study of T cell repertoires in cytomegalovirus infection. Using its own MiXCR run on the reads, TCRdb lists one record per CDR3 protein. The sample includes around 350,000 distinct CDR3 sequences, 15% to 20% of them seen just once. The sequenced sample was PBMCs. These receptors were obtained from a human donor in good health (CMV status not recorded). Some clones in this sample may be carry-over from other donors' samples. CDR3s include the opening cysteine and the closing phenylalanine or tryptophan. D genes are given only for firm matches. Size is stated for part of the rows, as once, few or many counts, or as a class when the clone is expanded.

abundance,len,j_gene,v_gene,d_gene,CDR3aa,CDR3nt
few,13,TRBJ2-1,TRBV12-3/TRBV12-4,.,CASRQLQTNEQFF,TGTGCCAGCAGACAACTACAGACCAATGAGCAGTTCTTC
few,12,TRBJ2-2,TRBV7-2,.,CASSLWAGELFF,TGTGCCAGCAGCTTATGGGCCGGGGAGCTGTTTTTT
few,17,TRBJ2-2,TRBV7-2,TRBD2,CASSLAAASGRSGELFF,TGTGCCAGCAGCTTAGCGGCGGCTAGCGGGAGGTCCGGGGAGCTGTTTTTT
.,15,TRBJ1-1,TRBV15,.,CATSKQGGMNTEAFF,TGTGCCACCAGCAAGCAGGGCGGGATGAACACTGAAGCTTTCTTT
many,13,TRBJ2-5,TRBV11-2,.,CASSRVYQETQYF,TGTGCCAGCTCTAGGGTCTACCAAGAGACCCAGTACTTC
many,18,TRBJ2-1,TRBV7-6,TRBD2,CASSLKPGSGGLSDEQFF,TGTGCCAGCAGCTTAAAGCCCGGGTCGGGGGGGCTTTCGGATGAGCAGTTCTTC
few,15,TRBJ1-1,TRBV30,TRBD1,CAWSGTGGKNTEAFF,TGTGCCTGGAGTGGAACAGGGGGGAAGAACACTGAAGCTTTCTTT
.,14,TRBJ2-7,TRBV7-9,.,CASSSGTADVEQYF,TGTGCCAGCAGCTCCGGGACGGCGGACGTGGAGCAGTACTTC
.,15,TRBJ2-7,TRBV28,TRBD2,CASSLARGGRDEQYF,TGTGCCAGCAGTTTGGCCCGGGGGGGAAGGGACGAGCAGTACTTC
.,12,TRBJ2-5,TRBV10-3,.,CAISDRGETQYF,TGTGCCATCAGTGATAGGGGAGAGACCCAGTACTTC
.,15,TRBJ2-7,TRBV6-6,TRBD2,CASRPLAGVIYEQYF,TGTGCCAGCAGGCCACTAGCGGGAGTAATCTACGAGCAGTACTTC
.,14,TRBJ2-2,TRBV19,.,CASSKEVWTGELFF,TGTGCCAGTAGTAAAGAGGTTTGGACCGGGGAGCTGTTTTTT
many,16,TRBJ2-7,TRBV7-2,.,CASSFSGVLGSYEQYF,TGTGCCAGCAGCTTCTCAGGGGTCCTTGGCTCCTACGAGCAGTACTTC
.,11,TRBJ1-1,TRBV3-1,.,CASSQATEAFF,TGTGCCAGCAGCCAAGCCACTGAAGCTTTCTTT
few,16,TRBJ2-1,TRBV20-1,TRBD2,CSATGRLAGAYNEQFF,TGCAGTGCCACGGGACGACTAGCGGGAGCCTACAATGAGCAGTTCTTC
few,15,TRBJ1-3,TRBV7-9,.,CASSMNTGFGNTIYF,TGTGCCAGCAGCATGAACACAGGGTTTGGAAACACCATATATTTT
.,14,TRBJ2-3,TRBV2,TRBD1,CASQGQGITDTQYF,TGTGCCAGCCAAGGACAGGGCATCACAGATACGCAGTATTTT
few,12,TRBJ1-1,TRBV29-1,.,CSVRAGSTEAFF,TGCAGCGTCCGGGCGGGTAGCACTGAAGCTTTCTTT
many,17,TRBJ1-6,TRBV7-2,.,CASSLVGVGSYNSPLHF,TGTGCCAGCAGCTTAGTCGGGGTCGGCTCCTATAATTCACCCCTCCACTTT
few,14,TRBJ1-4,TRBV12-3/TRBV12-4,.,CASSPGPIDEKLFF,TGTGCCAGCAGCCCAGGGCCCATAGATGAAAAACTGTTTTTT
many,13,TRBJ2-5,TRBV12-3/TRBV12-4,.,CASSFSGGETQYF,TGTGCCAGCAGCTTTAGCGGTGGAGAGACCCAGTACTTC
.,15,TRBJ1-4,TRBV19,.,CASSTGTRVTEKLFF,TGTGCCAGTAGCACGGGAACCAGGGTAACTGAAAAACTGTTTTTT
.,15,TRBJ1-4,TRBV19,.,CASNTGRKNNEKLFF,TGTGCCAGTAACACAGGACGGAAGAATAATGAAAAACTGTTTTTT
few,14,TRBJ1-1,TRBV19,.,CASSIKEGVTEAFF,TGTGCCAGTAGTATTAAGGAGGGAGTCACTGAAGCTTTCTTT
many,12,TRBJ2-4,TRBV7-2,.,CASSPGRDIQYF,TGTGCCAGCAGCCCCGGCCGGGACATTCAGTACTTC
few,15,TRBJ2-1,TRBV19,.,CASSMGQGGYNEQFF,TGTGCCAGTAGTATGGGCCAGGGCGGCTACAATGAGCAGTTCTTC
.,13,TRBJ2-7,TRBV20-1,.,CSARVAGSYEQYF,TGCAGTGCTAGAGTAGCAGGCTCCTACGAGCAGTACTTC
few,14,TRBJ2-1,TRBV5-1,.,CASSLVTSNNEQFF,TGCGCCAGCAGCTTGGTGACTTCTAACAATGAGCAGTTCTTC
.,15,TRBJ2-2,TRBV7-2,.,CASSLRGQTTGELFF,TGTGCCAGCAGCCTCAGGGGTCAGACTACCGGGGAGCTGTTTTTT
many,12,TRBJ2-7,TRBV7-8,TRBD1,CAVGGQGHEQYF,TGTGCCGTTGGGGGACAGGGTCACGAGCAGTACTTC
few,15,TRBJ2-7,TRBV7-2,TRBD1,CASSSTGIESYEQYF,TGTGCCAGCAGCTCGACAGGGATTGAATCCTACGAGCAGTACTTC
few,15,TRBJ2-1,TRBV28,.,CACIPGTLSYNEQFF,TGTGCCTGCATTCCGGGGACACTCTCCTACAATGAGCAGTTCTTC
many,14,TRBJ1-5,TRBV6-1,.,CASSKTDSNQPQHF,TGTGCCAGCAGCAAAACCGATAGCAATCAGCCCCAGCATTTT
few,14,TRBJ2-1,TRBV25-1,.,CASSEYRDDNEQFF,TGTGCCAGCAGTGAATATAGGGATGACAATGAGCAGTTCTTC
few,15,TRBJ2-3,TRBV20-1,TRBD2,CSASNAGGFVATQYF,TGCAGTGCTAGTAACGCGGGAGGGTTCGTGGCTACGCAGTATTTT
.,15,TRBJ1-5,TRBV2,TRBD1,CASSFRDRGTQPQHF,TGTGCCAGCAGCTTCCGGGACAGGGGTACGCAGCCCCAGCATTTT
.,15,TRBJ2-3,TRBV7-9,.,CAGGASPGATDTQYF,TGTGCAGGGGGGGCAAGCCCAGGGGCCACAGATACGCAGTATTTT
few,13,TRBJ1-2,TRBV20-1,.,CSARLRGIYGYTF,TGCAGTGCTAGATTACGCGGGATCTATGGCTACACCTTC
many,14,TRBJ1-1,TRBV7-2,.,CASSLSGMNTEAFF,TGTGCCAGCAGCTTATCGGGGATGAACACTGAAGCTTTCTTT
many,13,TRBJ1-5,TRBV7-2,.,CASSWGQSQPQHF,TGTGCCAGCAGCTGGGGTCAGAGTCAGCCCCAGCATTTT
.,14,TRBJ1-1,TRBV2,.,CASRTRTGYTEAFF,TGTGCCAGCAGAACCCGAACGGGGTATACTGAAGCTTTCTTT
.,16,TRBJ2-3,TRBV4-3,.,CASSNTLSRDRDTQYF,TGCGCCAGCAGTAACACCCTGTCTCGGGATCGCGATACGCAGTATTTT
.,18,TRBJ1-1,TRBV2,TRBD1,CASSEAVLGGTENTEAFF,TGTGCCAGCAGTGAAGCGGTGTTAGGGGGGACAGAGAACACTGAAGCTTTCTTT
many,14,TRBJ1-3,TRBV12-3/TRBV12-4,.,CASSGGISGNTIYF,TGTGCCAGCAGCGGAGGCATCTCTGGAAACACCATATATTTT
.,16,TRBJ1-4,TRBV7-2,TRBD1,CASSFKPTGQVEKLFF,TGTGCCAGCAGCTTTAAACCGACAGGGCAGGTCGAAAAACTGTTTTTT
.,12,TRBJ2-1,TRBV10-3,.,CAIKADYNEQFF,TGTGCCATCAAGGCAGACTACAATGAGCAGTTCTTC
.,16,TRBJ2-5,TRBV12-3/TRBV12-4,TRBD2,CASSVVGAGVRETQYF,TGTGCCAGCAGCGTGGTAGGAGCGGGAGTTCGAGAGACCCAGTACTTC
few,13,TRBJ1-4,TRBV11-2,.,CASSLDQSRRLFF,TGTGCCAGCAGCTTAGATCAGAGTAGGCGACTGTTTTTT
many,13,TRBJ1-3,TRBV4-2,.,CASSQGPRNTIYF,TGTGCCAGCAGCCAAGGTCCCCGGAACACCATATATTTT
few,19,TRBJ2-7,TRBV6-6,.,CASSYTTPYPAGLSYEQYF,TGTGCCAGCAGTTACACGACCCCTTATCCGGCGGGACTCTCCTACGAGCAGTACTTC
.,15,TRBJ2-2,TRBV3-1,TRBD1,CASRKGTENTGELFF,TGTGCCAGCAGAAAAGGGACAGAGAACACCGGGGAGCTGTTTTTT